This is a list of T cell receptor beta chains from one sample in a study of shared clonotypes between healthy human individuals. Assay used: immunoSEQ multiplex PCR; TCRdb lists only in-frame clones, some missing. Of about 2 million clones in the sample, about 95% were seen once. Specimen: naive CD8+ T cells sorted from blood. These TCRs come from a man aged 18 to 35 in good health. CDR3s include the opening cysteine and the closing phenylalanine or tryptophan. Each record gives: V gene, J gene, clone size, D gene, CDR3 DNA, CDR3 protein. The D gene is left open where the match is weak. Where a row states a size, it is once, few, many or the class of an expanded clone; other rows omit it.

v_call: TRBV7-9
j_call: TRBJ1-1
clone_size: -
d_call: -
cdr3_nt: TGTGCCAGCAGCCCGCCAGACGACAGCCGGAATGGAGGAGCTTTCTTT
cdr3_aa: CASSPPDDSRNGGAFF

v_call: TRBV7-9
j_call: TRBJ2-3
clone_size: -
d_call: -
cdr3_nt: TGTGCCAGCAGCTCTATCGGTGATACGCAGTATTTT
cdr3_aa: CASSSIGDTQYF

v_call: TRBV5-4
j_call: TRBJ2-7
clone_size: -
d_call: -
cdr3_nt: TGTGCCAGCAGCTTTGGTCCCGGCTACGAGCAGTACTTC
cdr3_aa: CASSFGPGYEQYF

v_call: TRBV5-1
j_call: TRBJ2-7
clone_size: -
d_call: -
cdr3_nt: TGCGCCAGCAGCTTGGCCGCAGGGGACCCCTACGAGCAGTACTTC
cdr3_aa: CASSLAAGDPYEQYF

v_call: TRBV27
j_call: TRBJ1-5
clone_size: -
d_call: TRBD1
cdr3_nt: TGTGCCAGCAGGAGGGACAGGGGGCATAGACAGCCCCAGCATTTT
cdr3_aa: CASRRDRGHRQPQHF

v_call: TRBV6-5
j_call: TRBJ2-7
clone_size: once
d_call: TRBD1
cdr3_nt: TGTGCCAGCAGTCCGGGACAGGGTAGGTACGAGCAGTACTTC
cdr3_aa: CASSPGQGRYEQYF

v_call: TRBV29-1
j_call: TRBJ2-2
clone_size: -
d_call: -
cdr3_nt: TGCAGCGTTATTGGAACCGGGTTTCGAAATCTCCGCGCCGGGGAGCTGTTTTTT
cdr3_aa: CSVIGTGFRNLRAGELFF

v_call: TRBV15
j_call: TRBJ1-1
clone_size: once
d_call: -
cdr3_nt: TGTGCCACCAGCAGAGATGTCGAGGGGATAGGTATCGACACTGAAGCTTTCTTT
cdr3_aa: CATSRDVEGIGIDTEAFF

v_call: TRBV11-2
j_call: TRBJ1-1
clone_size: -
d_call: TRBD1
cdr3_nt: TGTGCCAGCAGCCCCTTCGGACAGGGACGGAACACTGAAGCTTTCTTT
cdr3_aa: CASSPFGQGRNTEAFF

v_call: TRBV11-3
j_call: TRBJ1-1
clone_size: once
d_call: -
cdr3_nt: TGTGCCAGCAGCTTAGAAGGAGACACTGAAGCTTTCTTT
cdr3_aa: CASSLEGDTEAFF

v_call: TRBV11-2
j_call: TRBJ2-7
clone_size: -
d_call: -
cdr3_nt: TGTGCCAGCAGCTTATTCGGGTACGAGCAGTACTTC
cdr3_aa: CASSLFGYEQYF

v_call: TRBV9
j_call: TRBJ2-2
clone_size: -
d_call: TRBD1
cdr3_nt: TGTGCCAGCAGCGAACAGACAGGGGGAATAGCTGCCGGGGAGCTGTTTTTT
cdr3_aa: CASSEQTGGIAAGELFF

v_call: TRBV7-9
j_call: TRBJ1-4
clone_size: -
d_call: TRBD1
cdr3_nt: TGTGCCAGCAGCCCAGGGACAGGGGGCCTTGAAAAACTGTTTTTT
cdr3_aa: CASSPGTGGLEKLFF

v_call: TRBV6-1
j_call: TRBJ2-3
clone_size: -
d_call: TRBD2
cdr3_nt: TGTGCCAGCAGAGGCTTTAGCGGGCCGCCAGATACGCAGTATTTT
cdr3_aa: CASRGFSGPPDTQYF

v_call: TRBV7-2
j_call: TRBJ2-2
clone_size: -
d_call: -
cdr3_nt: TGTGCCAGCACCGAAAGAAACACCGGGGAGCTGTTTTTT
cdr3_aa: CASTERNTGELFF

v_call: TRBV9
j_call: TRBJ2-7
clone_size: -
d_call: -
cdr3_nt: TGTGCCAGCAGCGTAGAGGGGGAATCCCCCTACGAGCAGTACTTC
cdr3_aa: CASSVEGESPYEQYF

v_call: TRBV27
j_call: TRBJ2-7
clone_size: -
d_call: -
cdr3_nt: TGTGCCAGCAGCCCCGCTATTAGGGCCTACGAGCAGTACTTC
cdr3_aa: CASSPAIRAYEQYF

v_call: TRBV4-1
j_call: TRBJ2-5
clone_size: -
d_call: TRBD2
cdr3_nt: TGCGCCAGCAGCCCGTCAGGCGAGGGTAGCGGGAGTCAGGAGACCCAGTACTTC
cdr3_aa: CASSPSGEGSGSQETQYF

v_call: TRBV2
j_call: TRBJ1-2
clone_size: -
d_call: TRBD1
cdr3_nt: TGTGCCAGCAGTGAACCGGGACAGGGGGCAATAGACGGCTACACCTTC
cdr3_aa: CASSEPGQGAIDGYTF

v_call: TRBV10-3
j_call: TRBJ2-7
clone_size: -
d_call: -
cdr3_nt: TGTGCCATCAGTGAGGAGGGATACGAGCAGTACTTC
cdr3_aa: CAISEEGYEQYF

v_call: TRBV5-6
j_call: TRBJ2-7
clone_size: -
d_call: -
cdr3_nt: TGTGCCAGCAGCTTGGGCGGGATCCCCTACGAGCAGTACTTC
cdr3_aa: CASSLGGIPYEQYF

v_call: TRBV7-8
j_call: TRBJ2-3
clone_size: -
d_call: -
cdr3_nt: TGTGCCAGCAGCTTATACCCCGGGGAATTAGATACGCAGTATTTT
cdr3_aa: CASSLYPGELDTQYF

v_call: TRBV30
j_call: TRBJ1-2
clone_size: -
d_call: -
cdr3_nt: TGTGCCACTCTTTCATATGGCTACACCTTC
cdr3_aa: CATLSYGYTF

v_call: TRBV19
j_call: TRBJ2-7
clone_size: -
d_call: -
cdr3_nt: TGTGCCAGTAGTATATCGGTTACCTCCTACGAGCAGTACTTC
cdr3_aa: CASSISVTSYEQYF

v_call: TRBV20-1
j_call: TRBJ2-7
clone_size: -
d_call: -
cdr3_nt: TGCAGTGCTGAAAGACAGTACGAGCAGTACTTC
cdr3_aa: CSAERQYEQYF

v_call: TRBV7-9
j_call: TRBJ2-5
clone_size: -
d_call: -
cdr3_nt: TGTGCCAGCACCCCCGACACCCAAGAGACCCAGTACTTC
cdr3_aa: CASTPDTQETQYF

v_call: TRBV11-2
j_call: TRBJ1-2
clone_size: -
d_call: -
cdr3_nt: TGTGCCAGCAGCTTAGACCCAGGCTATGGCTACACCTTC
cdr3_aa: CASSLDPGYGYTF

v_call: TRBV6-5
j_call: TRBJ2-2
clone_size: once
d_call: -
cdr3_nt: TGTGCCAGCAGCCCCTATAACACCGGGGAGCTGTTTTTT
cdr3_aa: CASSPYNTGELFF

v_call: TRBV7-6
j_call: TRBJ1-1
clone_size: -
d_call: TRBD1
cdr3_nt: TGTGCCAGCAGCCCCGGGACAGGCGGAATGAACACTGAAGCTTTCTTT
cdr3_aa: CASSPGTGGMNTEAFF

v_call: TRBV7-8
j_call: TRBJ1-5
clone_size: once
d_call: -
cdr3_nt: TGTGCCAGCAGCTTAGAAGGGTTCAGCAATCAGCCCCAGCATTTT
cdr3_aa: CASSLEGFSNQPQHF

v_call: TRBV11-2
j_call: TRBJ2-3
clone_size: few
d_call: -
cdr3_nt: TGTGCCAGCAGCTTTACATTGGGGAGCACAGATACGCAGTATTTT
cdr3_aa: CASSFTLGSTDTQYF

v_call: TRBV9
j_call: TRBJ2-1
clone_size: -
d_call: TRBD1
cdr3_nt: TGTGCCAGCAGCGCTGATCGGACAGGGACGAATGAGCAGTTCTTC
cdr3_aa: CASSADRTGTNEQFF

v_call: TRBV7-9
j_call: TRBJ2-2
clone_size: once
d_call: -
cdr3_nt: TGTGCCAGCAGCTGGGGTACCGGGGAGCTGTTTTTT
cdr3_aa: CASSWGTGELFF

v_call: TRBV15
j_call: TRBJ2-3
clone_size: -
d_call: TRBD1
cdr3_nt: TGTGCCACCAGCGGCAGGGACAGGGCTCTCGGAGTACGAGCGGGGTACACAGATACGCAGTATTTT
cdr3_aa: CATSGRDRALGVRAGYTDTQYF

v_call: TRBV29-1
j_call: TRBJ1-2
clone_size: once
d_call: TRBD1
cdr3_nt: TGCAGCGCCCTTGGACAGGGGGGGAGTATCTATGGCTACACCTTC
cdr3_aa: CSALGQGGSIYGYTF

v_call: TRBV27
j_call: TRBJ2-7
clone_size: -
d_call: -
cdr3_nt: TGTGCCAGCGCAAGGGACGAGAGCTCCTACGAGCAGTACTTC
cdr3_aa: CASARDESSYEQYF

v_call: TRBV28
j_call: TRBJ2-5
clone_size: -
d_call: TRBD2
cdr3_nt: TGTGCCAGCAGCCCCGGGACTAGCGGCACCCAGTACCAAGAGACCCAGTACTTC
cdr3_aa: CASSPGTSGTQYQETQYF

v_call: TRBV4-1
j_call: TRBJ2-7
clone_size: -
d_call: TRBD1
cdr3_nt: TGCGCCAGCAGCCAGGGGGACAGGGGGCCCTACGAGCAGTACTTC
cdr3_aa: CASSQGDRGPYEQYF

v_call: TRBV12-1
j_call: TRBJ2-4
clone_size: -
d_call: -
cdr3_nt: -
cdr3_aa: CASSFARGSQYF

v_call: TRBV7-2
j_call: TRBJ2-7
clone_size: -
d_call: TRBD2
cdr3_nt: TGTGCCAGCAGCCGGACTAGCGGAAGCTCCTACGAGCAGTACTTC
cdr3_aa: CASSRTSGSSYEQYF

v_call: TRBV4-1
j_call: TRBJ2-7
clone_size: -
d_call: -
cdr3_nt: TGCGCCAGCAGCCAAGTGTGGGTGGGGAGGACCTACGAGCAGTACTTC
cdr3_aa: CASSQVWVGRTYEQYF

v_call: TRBV11-2
j_call: TRBJ1-1
clone_size: few
d_call: TRBD1
cdr3_nt: TGTGCCAGCAGCTTAAGACGGACAGGTTGGAACACTGAAGCTTTCTTT
cdr3_aa: CASSLRRTGWNTEAFF

v_call: TRBV5-1
j_call: TRBJ2-5
clone_size: -
d_call: -
cdr3_nt: TGCGCCAGCAGCTTGGGGCAGGGCCGTGAGACCCAGTACTTC
cdr3_aa: CASSLGQGRETQYF

v_call: TRBV7-6
j_call: TRBJ2-7
clone_size: -
d_call: -
cdr3_nt: TGTGCCAGCAGCCCTACCTCCGGGAGCCCCTACGAGCAGTACTTC
cdr3_aa: CASSPTSGSPYEQYF

v_call: TRBV21-1
j_call: TRBJ1-4
clone_size: -
d_call: -
cdr3_nt: TGTGCCAGCAGCAAAGCAGGGACAGTAGATGAAAAACTGTTTTTT
cdr3_aa: CASSKAGTVDEKLFF

v_call: TRBV11-2
j_call: TRBJ2-4
clone_size: -
d_call: -
cdr3_nt: TGTGCCAGCAGCCTACAGGGGAGGAAAAACATTCAGTACTTC
cdr3_aa: CASSLQGRKNIQYF

v_call: TRBV10-3
j_call: TRBJ1-4
clone_size: -
d_call: -
cdr3_nt: TGTGCCAGCAAAACGGGAGAAACTAATGAAAAACTGTTTTTT
cdr3_aa: CASKTGETNEKLFF

v_call: TRBV5-4
j_call: TRBJ2-7
clone_size: -
d_call: TRBD1
cdr3_nt: TGTGCCAGCAGCTTGGAGACAGGGAGCGAGCAGTACTTC
cdr3_aa: CASSLETGSEQYF

v_call: TRBV7-9
j_call: TRBJ2-7
clone_size: -
d_call: -
cdr3_nt: TGTGCCAGCAGCTTAGGTGACACTCTATCCTACGAGCAGTACTTC
cdr3_aa: CASSLGDTLSYEQYF

v_call: TRBV6-6
j_call: TRBJ2-2
clone_size: -
d_call: -
cdr3_nt: TGTGCCACCGAACCCCGGGACGTCGCCGACGGGGAGCTGTTTTTT
cdr3_aa: CATEPRDVADGELFF

v_call: TRBV7-9
j_call: TRBJ2-2
clone_size: -
d_call: TRBD2
cdr3_nt: TGTGCCAGCAGCCTCCTAGCGGGAGGGCCAGACGGGGAGCTGTTTTTT
cdr3_aa: CASSLLAGGPDGELFF

v_call: TRBV4-3
j_call: TRBJ2-4
clone_size: once
d_call: TRBD2
cdr3_nt: TGCGCCAGCAGCCAAGATAGGGCGGGAGGAAACATTCAGTACTTC
cdr3_aa: CASSQDRAGGNIQYF

v_call: TRBV11-2
j_call: TRBJ2-1
clone_size: -
d_call: TRBD2
cdr3_nt: TGTGCCAGCGGCGAGGGCGGGAGCTACAATGAGCAGTTCTTC
cdr3_aa: CASGEGGSYNEQFF

v_call: TRBV5-4
j_call: TRBJ2-7
clone_size: -
d_call: TRBD2
cdr3_nt: TGTGCCAGCAGCTTGGAAGCGGGAGGGCCCTACGAGCAGTACTTC
cdr3_aa: CASSLEAGGPYEQYF

v_call: TRBV4-1
j_call: TRBJ2-5
clone_size: -
d_call: -
cdr3_nt: TGCGCCAGCGGACCGGTCCCCCAGTACTTC
cdr3_aa: CASGPVPQYF

v_call: TRBV30
j_call: TRBJ1-1
clone_size: -
d_call: -
cdr3_nt: TGTGCCTGGAGTGTACCGGGACAAGGGGGTTTTATGAACACTGAAGCTTTCTTT
cdr3_aa: CAWSVPGQGGFMNTEAFF

v_call: TRBV27
j_call: TRBJ2-1
clone_size: -
d_call: TRBD2
cdr3_nt: TGTGCCAGCAGTTTACTAGCGGGGGGGCCGGGCAATGAGCAGTTCTTC
cdr3_aa: CASSLLAGGPGNEQFF

v_call: TRBV4-1
j_call: TRBJ2-7
clone_size: -
d_call: -
cdr3_nt: TGCGCCAGCAGCCAAGTGACAGCATACTACGAGCAGTACTTC
cdr3_aa: CASSQVTAYYEQYF

v_call: TRBV19
j_call: TRBJ2-3
clone_size: once
d_call: TRBD1
cdr3_nt: TGTGCCAGTAGTGTAGACAGGGGGCTGACAGATACGCAGTATTTT
cdr3_aa: CASSVDRGLTDTQYF